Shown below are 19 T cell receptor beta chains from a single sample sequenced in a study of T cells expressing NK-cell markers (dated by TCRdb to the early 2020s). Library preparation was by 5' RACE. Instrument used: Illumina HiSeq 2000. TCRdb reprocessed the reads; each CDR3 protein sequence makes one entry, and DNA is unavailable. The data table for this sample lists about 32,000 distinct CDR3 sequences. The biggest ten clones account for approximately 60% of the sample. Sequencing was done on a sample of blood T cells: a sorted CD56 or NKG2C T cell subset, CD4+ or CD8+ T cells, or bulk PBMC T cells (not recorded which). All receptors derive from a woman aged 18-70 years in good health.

CDR3 sequence: CASRGTSGSGSYEQYF. This chain links TRBV12-3 or TRBV12-4 with TRBJ2-7; checking the TCRdb D call of TRBD2 is not possible without DNA. This CDR3 region has 16 residues.

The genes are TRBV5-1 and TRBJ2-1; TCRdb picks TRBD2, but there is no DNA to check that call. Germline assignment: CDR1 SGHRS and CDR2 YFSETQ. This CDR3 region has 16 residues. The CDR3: CASSLRTSGKYNEQFF.

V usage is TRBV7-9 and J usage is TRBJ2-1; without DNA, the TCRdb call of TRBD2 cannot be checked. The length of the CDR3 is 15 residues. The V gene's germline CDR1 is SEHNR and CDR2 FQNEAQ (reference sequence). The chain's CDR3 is CASSLLAGNYNEQFF. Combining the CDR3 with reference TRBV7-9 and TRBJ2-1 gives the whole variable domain DTGVSQNPRHKITKRGQNVTFRCDPISEHNRLYWYRQTLGQGPEFLTYFQNEAQLEKSRLLSDRFSAERPKGSFSTLEIQRTEQGDSAMYLCASSLLAGNYNEQFFGPGTRLTVL.

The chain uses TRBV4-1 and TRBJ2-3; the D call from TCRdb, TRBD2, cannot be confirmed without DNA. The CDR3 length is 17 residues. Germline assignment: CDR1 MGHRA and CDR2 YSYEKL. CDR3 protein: CASRPHGREGRADTQYF.

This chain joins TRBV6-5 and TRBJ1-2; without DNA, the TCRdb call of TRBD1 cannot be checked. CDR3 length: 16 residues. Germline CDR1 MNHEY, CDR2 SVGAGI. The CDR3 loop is CASSYTQGYSVYGYTF.

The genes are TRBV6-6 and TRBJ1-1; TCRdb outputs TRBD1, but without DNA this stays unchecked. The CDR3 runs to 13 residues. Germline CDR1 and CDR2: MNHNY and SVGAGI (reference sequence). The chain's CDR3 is CASSDGQNTEAFF.

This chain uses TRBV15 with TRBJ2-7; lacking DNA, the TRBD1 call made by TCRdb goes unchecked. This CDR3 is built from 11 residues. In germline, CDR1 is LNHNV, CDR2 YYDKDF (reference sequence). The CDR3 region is CATSRGQGQYF.

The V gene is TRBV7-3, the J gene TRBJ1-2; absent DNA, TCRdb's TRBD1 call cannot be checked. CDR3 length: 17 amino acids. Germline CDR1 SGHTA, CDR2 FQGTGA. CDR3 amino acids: CASSLTQSGAPGSGYTF.

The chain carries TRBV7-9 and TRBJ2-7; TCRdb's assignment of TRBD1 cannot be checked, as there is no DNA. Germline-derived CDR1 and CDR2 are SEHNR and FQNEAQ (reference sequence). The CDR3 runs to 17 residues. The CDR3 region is CASSSSSNRGIGDEQYF.

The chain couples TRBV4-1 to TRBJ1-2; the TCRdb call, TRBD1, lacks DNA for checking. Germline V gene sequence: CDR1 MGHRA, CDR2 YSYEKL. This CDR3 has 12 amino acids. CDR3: CASSQEGVGYTF.

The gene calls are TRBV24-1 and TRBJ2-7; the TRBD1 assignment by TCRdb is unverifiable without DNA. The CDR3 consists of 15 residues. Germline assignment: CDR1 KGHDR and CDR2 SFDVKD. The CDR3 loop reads CATSTTATGGTEQYF.

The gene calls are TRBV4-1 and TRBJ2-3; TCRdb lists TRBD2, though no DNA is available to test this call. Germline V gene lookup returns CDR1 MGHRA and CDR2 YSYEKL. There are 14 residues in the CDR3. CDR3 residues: CATRPVGGPDTQYF.

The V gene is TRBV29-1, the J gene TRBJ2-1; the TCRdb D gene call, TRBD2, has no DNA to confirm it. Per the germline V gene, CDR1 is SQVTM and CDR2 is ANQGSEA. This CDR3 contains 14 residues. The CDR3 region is CSVEGTRFDYEQFF.

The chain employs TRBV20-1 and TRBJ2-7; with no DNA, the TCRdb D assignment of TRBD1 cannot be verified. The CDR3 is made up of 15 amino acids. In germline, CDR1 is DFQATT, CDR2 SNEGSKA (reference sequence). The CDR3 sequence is CSARFGGDMGYEQYF.

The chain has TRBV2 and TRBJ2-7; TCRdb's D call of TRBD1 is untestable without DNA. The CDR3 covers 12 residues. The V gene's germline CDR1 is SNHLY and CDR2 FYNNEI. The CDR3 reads CASSRTGNEQYF. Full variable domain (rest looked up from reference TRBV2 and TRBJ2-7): EPEVTQTPSHQVTQMGQEVILRCVPISNHLYFYWYRQILGQKVEFLVSFYNNEISEKSEIFDDQFSVERPDGSNFTLKIRSTKLEDSAMYFCASSRTGNEQYFGPGTRLTVT.

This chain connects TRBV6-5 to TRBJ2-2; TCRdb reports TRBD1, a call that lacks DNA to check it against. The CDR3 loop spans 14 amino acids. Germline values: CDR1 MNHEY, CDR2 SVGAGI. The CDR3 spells CASSYQGDTGELFF.

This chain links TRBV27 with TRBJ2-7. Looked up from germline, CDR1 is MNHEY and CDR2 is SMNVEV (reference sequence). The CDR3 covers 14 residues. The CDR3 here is CASTPRGSGHEQYF.

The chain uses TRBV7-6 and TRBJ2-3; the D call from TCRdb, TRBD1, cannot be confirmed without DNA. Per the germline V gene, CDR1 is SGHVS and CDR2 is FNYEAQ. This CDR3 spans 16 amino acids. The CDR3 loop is CASQREAGARGDTQYF.

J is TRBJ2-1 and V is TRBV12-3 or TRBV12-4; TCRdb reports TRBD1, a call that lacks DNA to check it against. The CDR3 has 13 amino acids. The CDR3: CASSLRTDNEQFF.